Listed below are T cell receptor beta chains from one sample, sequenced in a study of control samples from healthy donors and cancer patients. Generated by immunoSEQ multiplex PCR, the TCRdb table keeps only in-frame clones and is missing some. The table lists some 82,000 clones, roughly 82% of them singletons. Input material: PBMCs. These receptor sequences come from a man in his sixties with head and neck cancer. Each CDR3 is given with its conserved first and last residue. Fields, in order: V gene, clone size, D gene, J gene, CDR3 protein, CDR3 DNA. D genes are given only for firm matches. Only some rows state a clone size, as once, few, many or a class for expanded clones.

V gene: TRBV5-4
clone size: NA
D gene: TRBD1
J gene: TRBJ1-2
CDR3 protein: CASSRQTGGERGYTF
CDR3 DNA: TGTGCCAGCAGCCGTCAGACAGGGGGGGAGCGGGGCTACACCTTC

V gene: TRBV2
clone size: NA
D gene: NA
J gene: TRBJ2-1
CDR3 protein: CASRDGYNEQFF
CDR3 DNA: TGTGCCAGCAGGGACGGATACAATGAGCAGTTCTTC

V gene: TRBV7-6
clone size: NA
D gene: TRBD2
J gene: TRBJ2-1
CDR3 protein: CASSLAGGWNEQFF
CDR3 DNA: TGTGCCAGCAGCTTAGCGGGAGGGTGGAATGAGCAGTTCTTC

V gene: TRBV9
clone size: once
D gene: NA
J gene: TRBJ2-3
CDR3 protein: CASSGGVRQDTDTQYF
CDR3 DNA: TGTGCCAGCAGCGGGGGGGTGAGGCAGGACACAGATACGCAGTATTTT

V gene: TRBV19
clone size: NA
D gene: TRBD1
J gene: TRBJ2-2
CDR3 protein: CASSLTTGTGELFF
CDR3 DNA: TGTGCCAGTAGTTTGACGACAGGGACCGGGGAGCTGTTTTTT

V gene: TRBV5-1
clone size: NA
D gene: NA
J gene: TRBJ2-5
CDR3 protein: CASSLGQQDQETQYF
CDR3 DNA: TGCGCCAGCAGCTTGGGACAGCAAGATCAAGAGACCCAGTACTTC

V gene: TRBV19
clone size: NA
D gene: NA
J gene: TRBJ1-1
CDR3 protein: CASSDRQMNTEAFF
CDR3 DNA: TGTGCCAGTAGCGATAGACAGATGAACACTGAAGCTTTCTTT

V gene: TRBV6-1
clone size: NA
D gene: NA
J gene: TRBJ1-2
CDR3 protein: CASSDPGKTNPYGYTF
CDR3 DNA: TGTGCCAGCAGTGATCCCGGCAAGACCAATCCCTATGGCTACACCTTC

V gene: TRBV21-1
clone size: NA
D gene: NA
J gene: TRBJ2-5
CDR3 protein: CASSKWGAGEETQYF
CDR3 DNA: TGTGCCAGCAGCAAATGGGGGGCAGGGGAAGAGACCCAGTACTTC

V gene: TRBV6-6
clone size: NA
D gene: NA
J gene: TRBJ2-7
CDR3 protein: CASSSSVPYEQYF
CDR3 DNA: TGTGCCAGCAGTTCCTCCGTCCCTTACGAGCAGTACTTC

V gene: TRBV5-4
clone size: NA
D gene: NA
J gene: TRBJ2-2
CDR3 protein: CASSSQNTGELFF
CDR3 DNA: TGTGCCAGCAGCTCCCAAAACACCGGGGAGCTGTTTTTT

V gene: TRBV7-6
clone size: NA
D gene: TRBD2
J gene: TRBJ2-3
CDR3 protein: CASSPPGVLAGATDTQYF
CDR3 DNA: TGTGCCAGCAGCCCACCGGGAGTACTAGCGGGAGCCACAGATACGCAGTATTTT

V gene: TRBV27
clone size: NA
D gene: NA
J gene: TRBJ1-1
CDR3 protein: CASSSYRDSEAFF
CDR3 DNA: TGTGCCAGCAGCTCCTACAGGGATAGTGAAGCTTTCTTT

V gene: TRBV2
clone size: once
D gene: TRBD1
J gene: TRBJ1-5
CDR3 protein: CASSSGTGTAQPQHF
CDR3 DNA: TGTGCCAGCAGTTCCGGGACAGGGACAGCTCAGCCCCAGCATTTT

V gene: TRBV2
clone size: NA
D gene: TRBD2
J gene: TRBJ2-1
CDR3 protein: CASSERDYSAESAQFF
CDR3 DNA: TGTGCCAGCAGCGAACGGGACTATTCCGCGGAATCGGCCCAGTTCTTC

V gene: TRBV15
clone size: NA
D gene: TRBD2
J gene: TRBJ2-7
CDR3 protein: CATSREVAGSSYEQYF
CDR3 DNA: TGTGCCACCAGCAGGGAGGTAGCGGGGAGCTCCTACGAGCAGTACTTC

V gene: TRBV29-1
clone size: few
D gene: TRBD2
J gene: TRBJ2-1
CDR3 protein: CSAGTSGQVF
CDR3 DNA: TGCAGCGCGGGGACTAGCGGGCAGGTCTTC

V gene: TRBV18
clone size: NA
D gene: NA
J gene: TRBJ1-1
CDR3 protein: CASSPQNTEAFF
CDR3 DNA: TGTGCCAGCTCACCCCAGAACACTGAAGCTTTCTTT

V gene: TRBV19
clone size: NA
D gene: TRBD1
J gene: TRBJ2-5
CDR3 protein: CASSTAGQGARAQYF
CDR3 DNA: TGTGCCAGTAGTACCGCCGGACAGGGCGCACGAGCCCAGTACTTC

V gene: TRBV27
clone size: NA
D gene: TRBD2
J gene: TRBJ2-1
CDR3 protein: CASSPGRARGEQFF
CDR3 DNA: TGTGCCAGCAGCCCGGGGAGGGCGCGAGGTGAGCAGTTCTTC

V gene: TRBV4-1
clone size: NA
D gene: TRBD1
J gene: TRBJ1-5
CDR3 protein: CASSQPDRGNNQPQHF
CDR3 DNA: TGCGCCAGCAGCCAACCCGACAGGGGTAACAATCAGCCCCAGCATTTT

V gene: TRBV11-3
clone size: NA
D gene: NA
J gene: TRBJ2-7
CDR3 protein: CASSLGNQYEQYF
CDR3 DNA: TGTGCCAGCAGCTTAGGGAATCAGTACGAGCAGTACTTC

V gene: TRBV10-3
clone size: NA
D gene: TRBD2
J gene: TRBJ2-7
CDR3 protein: CAISDYLTSGSQQYF
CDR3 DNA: TGTGCCATCAGTGATTATTTGACTAGCGGGAGTCAGCAGTACTTC

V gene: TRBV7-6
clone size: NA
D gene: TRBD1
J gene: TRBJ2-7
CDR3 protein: CASSLVDRGRTIGSKQYF
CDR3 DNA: TGTGCCAGCAGCTTAGTCGACAGGGGGCGAACCATCGGATCTAAGCAGTACTTC

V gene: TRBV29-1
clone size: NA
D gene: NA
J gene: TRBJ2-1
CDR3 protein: CSTWRGGAYEQFF
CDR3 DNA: TGCAGCACCTGGAGGGGGGGGGCATATGAGCAGTTCTTC

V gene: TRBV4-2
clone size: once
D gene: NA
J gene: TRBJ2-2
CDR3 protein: CASSQDLSTHGELFF
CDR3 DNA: TGTGCCAGCAGCCAAGATTTATCCACCCACGGGGAGCTGTTTTTT

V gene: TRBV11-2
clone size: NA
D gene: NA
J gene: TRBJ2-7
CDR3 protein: CASSSPVDTSKQYF
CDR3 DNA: TGTGCCAGCAGCTCCCCGGTTGACACCTCTAAGCAGTACTTC

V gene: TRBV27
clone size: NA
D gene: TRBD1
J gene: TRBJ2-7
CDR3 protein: CASSAGQGYEQYF
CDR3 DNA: TGTGCCAGCAGCGCGGGACAGGGCTACGAGCAGTACTTC

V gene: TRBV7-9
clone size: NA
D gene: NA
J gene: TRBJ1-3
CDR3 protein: CASSRRAYYSGNTIYF
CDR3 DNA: TGTGCCAGCAGCCGCCGGGCCTACTACTCTGGAAACACCATATATTTT

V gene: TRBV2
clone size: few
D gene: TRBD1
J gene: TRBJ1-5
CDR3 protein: CASTLQGGNQPQHF
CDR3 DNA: TGTGCCAGCACCCTCCAGGGGGGCAATCAGCCCCAGCATTTT

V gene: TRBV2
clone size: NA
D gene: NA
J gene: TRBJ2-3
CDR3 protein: CASTRALSTDTQYF
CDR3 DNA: TGTGCCAGCACCAGAGCGCTTAGCACAGATACGCAGTATTTT

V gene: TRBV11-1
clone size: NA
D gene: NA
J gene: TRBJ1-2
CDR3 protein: CASSARTGRDYGYTF
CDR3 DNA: TGTGCCAGCAGCGCCAGGACGGGGAGGGACTATGGCTACACCTTC

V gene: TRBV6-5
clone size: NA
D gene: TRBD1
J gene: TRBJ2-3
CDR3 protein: CASKGQGTSTDTQYF
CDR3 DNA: TGTGCCAGCAAGGGACAGGGAACTAGCACAGATACGCAGTATTTT

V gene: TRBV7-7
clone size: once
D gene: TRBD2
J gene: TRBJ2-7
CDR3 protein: CASSQGTSGSQQYF
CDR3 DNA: TGTGCCAGCAGCCAAGGGACTAGCGGGAGTCAGCAGTACTTC

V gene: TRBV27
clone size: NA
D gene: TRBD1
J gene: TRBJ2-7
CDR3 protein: CASSPDRSSYEQYF
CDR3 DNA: TGTGCCAGCAGTCCGGACAGGAGCTCCTACGAGCAGTACTTC

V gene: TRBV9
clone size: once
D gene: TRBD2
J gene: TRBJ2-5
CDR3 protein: CASSVGTSGRARETQYF
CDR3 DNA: TGTGCCAGCAGCGTAGGGACTAGCGGGAGGGCGAGAGAGACCCAGTACTTC

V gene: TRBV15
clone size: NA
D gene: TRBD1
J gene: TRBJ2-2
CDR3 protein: CATSRDRAPTGELFF
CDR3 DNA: TGTGCCACCAGCAGGGACAGGGCTCCCACCGGGGAGCTGTTTTTT

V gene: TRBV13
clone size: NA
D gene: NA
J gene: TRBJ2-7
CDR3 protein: CASSLGGVEQYF
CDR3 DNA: TGTGCCAGCAGCCTCGGTGGCGTCGAGCAGTACTTC

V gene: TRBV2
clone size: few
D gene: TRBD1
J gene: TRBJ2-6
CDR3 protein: CASSPGQGISGANVLTF
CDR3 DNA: TGTGCCAGCAGTCCGGGACAGGGCATCTCTGGGGCCAACGTCCTGACTTTC

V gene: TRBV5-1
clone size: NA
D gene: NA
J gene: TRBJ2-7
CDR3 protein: CASSLTTVGGEQYF
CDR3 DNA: TGCGCCAGCAGCTTGACGACAGTCGGCGGCGAGCAGTACTTC

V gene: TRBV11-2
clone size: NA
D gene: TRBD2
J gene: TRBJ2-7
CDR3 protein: CASSLPGLKGGYEQYF
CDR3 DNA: TGTGCCAGCAGCCTACCCGGACTGAAGGGAGGGTACGAGCAGTACTTC

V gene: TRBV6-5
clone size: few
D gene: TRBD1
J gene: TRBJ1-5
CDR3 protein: CASSLRDRNQPQHF
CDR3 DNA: TGTGCCAGCAGCCTCCGGGACAGAAATCAGCCCCAGCATTTT

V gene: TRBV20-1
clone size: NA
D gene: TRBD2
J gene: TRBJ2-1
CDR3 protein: CSASLYNRGLAGRYNEQFF
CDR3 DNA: TGCAGTGCTAGTCTATACAACCGCGGACTAGCGGGACGGTACAATGAGCAGTTCTTC

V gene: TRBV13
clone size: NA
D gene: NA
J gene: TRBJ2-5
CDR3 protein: CASTSGGRAQETQYF
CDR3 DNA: TGTGCCAGCACCTCTGGGGGTCGAGCCCAAGAGACCCAGTACTTC

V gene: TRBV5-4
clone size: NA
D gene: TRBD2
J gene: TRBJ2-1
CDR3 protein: CASSPAGGNNEQFF
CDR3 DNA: TGTGCCAGCAGCCCAGCGGGAGGTAACAATGAGCAGTTCTTC

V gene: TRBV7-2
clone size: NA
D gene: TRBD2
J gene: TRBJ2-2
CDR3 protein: CASSFPGGGTGELFF
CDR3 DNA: TGTGCCAGCAGCTTTCCCGGGGGGGGCACCGGGGAGCTGTTTTTT

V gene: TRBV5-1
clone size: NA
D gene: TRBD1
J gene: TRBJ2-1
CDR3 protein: CASTRGQGALNEQFF
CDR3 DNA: TGCGCCAGCACCCGAGGACAGGGGGCCCTCAATGAGCAGTTCTTC

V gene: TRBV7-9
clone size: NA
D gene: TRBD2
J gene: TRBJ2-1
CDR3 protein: CASSLTSGTSGYNEQFF
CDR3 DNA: TGTGCCAGCAGCCTCACCTCCGGGACTAGCGGGTACAATGAGCAGTTCTTC

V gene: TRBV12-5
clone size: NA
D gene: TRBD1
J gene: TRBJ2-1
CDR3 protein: CASGLTTGAREQFF
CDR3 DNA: TGTGCTAGTGGTTTGACGACAGGGGCGCGTGAGCAGTTCTTC

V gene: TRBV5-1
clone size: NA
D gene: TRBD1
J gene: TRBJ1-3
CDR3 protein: CASSSGTASGNTIYF
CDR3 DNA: TGCGCCAGCAGCTCTGGGACAGCTTCTGGAAACACCATATATTTT

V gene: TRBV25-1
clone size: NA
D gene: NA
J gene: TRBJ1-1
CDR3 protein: CASSEQGMGAFF
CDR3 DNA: TGTGCCAGCAGTGAACAAGGGATGGGGGCTTTCTTT

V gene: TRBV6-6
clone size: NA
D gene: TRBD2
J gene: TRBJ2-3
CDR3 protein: CASSGTSGTTQYF
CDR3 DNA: TGTGCCAGCAGCGGGACTAGCGGGACTACGCAGTATTTT

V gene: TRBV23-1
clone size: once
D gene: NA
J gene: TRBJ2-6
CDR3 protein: CASSSQQLRNKRRANVLTF
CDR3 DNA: TGCGCCAGCAGTAGTCAGCAGCTACGCAACAAAAGGCGGGCCAACGTCCTGACTTTC

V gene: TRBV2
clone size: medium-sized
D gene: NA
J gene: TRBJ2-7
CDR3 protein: CASGRISYEQYF
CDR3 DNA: TGTGCCAGCGGGCGGATATCCTACGAGCAGTACTTC

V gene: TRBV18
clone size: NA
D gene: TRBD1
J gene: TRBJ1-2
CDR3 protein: CASSPRGPGDRGNNYGYTF
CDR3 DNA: TGTGCCAGCTCACCCCGGGGCCCCGGCGACAGGGGGAACAACTATGGCTACACCTTC

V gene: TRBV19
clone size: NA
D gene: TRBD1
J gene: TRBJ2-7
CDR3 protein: CASSIQTGGSYEQYF
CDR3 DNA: TGTGCCAGTAGTATACAGACAGGGGGCTCCTACGAGCAGTACTTC

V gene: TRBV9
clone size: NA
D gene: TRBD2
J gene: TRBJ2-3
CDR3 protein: CASSVGGLAGAQDTQYF
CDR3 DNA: TGTGCCAGCAGCGTAGGGGGACTAGCGGGAGCCCAAGATACGCAGTATTTT

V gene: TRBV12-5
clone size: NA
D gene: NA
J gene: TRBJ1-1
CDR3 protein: CASGLMTLSTEAFF
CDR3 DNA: TGTGCTAGTGGTTTGATGACACTGAGCACTGAAGCTTTCTTT

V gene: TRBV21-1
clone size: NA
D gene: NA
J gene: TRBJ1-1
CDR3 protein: CAAGGDTEAFF
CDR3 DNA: TGTGCCGCAGGGGGGGACACTGAAGCTTTCTTT

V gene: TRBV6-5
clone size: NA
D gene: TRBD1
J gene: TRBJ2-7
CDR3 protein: CASSQGQVNYEQYF
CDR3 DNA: TGTGCCAGCAGTCAGGGACAGGTCAACTACGAGCAGTACTTC